The next 11 T cell receptor beta chains were all read from a single sample in a study of graft-versus-host responses after intestinal transplantation. No antigens are known for them. Clones were sequenced by immunoSEQ multiplex PCR, and TCRdb holds only the in-frame ones, with some missing. Seen here are about 92,000 clones, around 90% observed once, and the top ten hold roughly 5.5%. Sequenced here: unstimulated CD8+ T cells sorted from spleen or lymph node cells, sampled before intestinal transplant. Receptors were obtained from a human donor who received an intestinal transplant.

The genes are TRBV5-6 and TRBJ2-7; D is possibly TRBD1 (5 bases). Trimming pared 4 bases from V and 5 bases from J, leaving 10 bases between. This CDR3 has 12 residues. CDR1 and CDR2 from the germline V gene are SGHDT and YYEEEE. DNA for the CDR3: TGTGCCAGCAGCCGCCTAGGGGACGAGCAGTACTTC. As protein: CASSRLGDEQYF.

This clone was recorded a few times. The chain combines TRBV10-1 with TRBJ2-7; TRBD1 matches at 9 bases. The CDR3 extends over 13 amino acids. Germline CDR1 and CDR2: WNHNN and SYGVQD (reference sequence). The J segment lost 6 bases and the V segment lost 9 bases, leaving 9 bases of the junction unmatched. Here the CDR3 reads CARAGTGRSEQYF. CDR3 DNA sequence: TGCGCCAGAGCCGGGACAGGGCGTTCCGAGCAGTACTTC.

The chain employs TRBV11-2 and TRBJ2-7; TRBD2 matches 7 bases. The germline gives CDR1 SGHAT, CDR2 FQNNGV. There are 16 residues in the CDR3. V shed 0 bases and J 0 bases; nucleotides not matched to a gene: 5. DNA for the CDR3: TGTGCCAGCAGCTTAGATAGGCCTAGCGGCTCCTACGAGCAGTACTTC. Translated: CASSLDRPSGSYEQYF.

The J gene is TRBJ2-2, the V gene TRBV7-9; TRBD2 matches at 7 bases. CDR1 and CDR2 from the germline V gene are SEHNR and FQNEAQ (reference sequence). This CDR3 contains 12 residues. With 10 bases clipped from V and 6 bases from J, the junction kept 5 bases outside the gene matches. The CDR3, as DNA: TGTGCCACCCCGGGAGGTCCCGGGGAGCTGTTTTTT. Protein: CATPGGPGELFF.

The count of this clone is one. The chain combines TRBV9 with TRBJ2-1, with D tentatively TRBD1 (6 bases). Trimming took off 0 bases at V and 8 bases at J, with 15 bases between the two ends. Germline CDR1 SGDLS, CDR2 YYNGEE. This CDR3 spans 15 amino acids. The CDR3 sequence is CASSVGRGFLYEQFF. For the CDR3, the DNA is TGTGCCAGCAGCGTAGGCAGGGGTTTCTTATATGAGCAGTTCTTC.

The chain uses TRBV10-3 and TRBJ2-7; TRBD2 agrees at 11 bases. The CDR3 runs 16 residues. In germline, CDR1 is ENHRY, CDR2 SYGVKD. The junction had 8 bases not matched to a gene; V was cut back by 6 bases and J by 1 base. The CDR3, as DNA: TGTGCCATCAGCCTTACCGGGACTAGCGGATCCTACGAGCAGTACTTC. Protein product: CAISLTGTSGSYEQYF.

The V gene is TRBV7-6, the J gene TRBJ2-7; TRBD1 might be the D (5 bases). The CDR3 runs 14 residues. V lost 5 bases, J lost 3 bases, and 14 bases lay in between. The germline gives CDR1 SGHVS, CDR2 FNYEAQ. The CDR3: CASSPGDSGYEQYF. The CDR3 region has the DNA TGTGCCAGCAGCCCCGGTGACAGTGGCTACGAGCAGTACTTC. The variable domain in full, with the rest retrieved from reference TRBV7-6 and TRBJ2-7, is GAGVSQSPRYKVTKRGQDVALRCDPISGHVSLYWYRQALGQGPEFLTYFNYEAQQDKSGLPNDRFSAERPEGSISTLTIQRTEQRDSAMYRCASSPGDSGYEQYFGPGTRLTVT.

The J gene is TRBJ2-7, the V gene TRBV13, with D unclear. The CDR3 has 13 amino acids. Germline CDR1 reads PRHDT; CDR2 reads FYEKMQ (reference sequence). Trimming removed 4 bases from V and 3 bases from J, with 10 bases in between. The CDR3 nucleotides read TGTGCCAGCAGCTCTGGTCCCTACTACGAGCAGTACTTC. It codes for CASSSGPYYEQYF.

The V gene is TRBV11-2, the J gene TRBJ1-1; TRBD1 might be the D (5 bases). V was cut by 5 bases and J by 9 bases, with 16 bases left in between. The CDR3 totals 13 residues. Germline CDR1 reads SGHAT; CDR2 reads FQNNGV. In nucleotides, the CDR3 is TGTGCCAGCAGCAGCTACCGCGGACACCAAGCTTTCTTT. Its translation: CASSSYRGHQAFF. Based on the CDR3 plus reference TRBV11-2 and TRBJ1-1, the full variable domain is EAGVAQSPRYKIIEKRQSVAFWCNPISGHATLYWYQQILGQGPKLLIQFQNNGVVDDSQLPKDRFSAERLKGVDSTLKIQPAKLEDSAVYLCASSSYRGHQAFFGQGTRLTVV.

This clone occurred a few times. The chain recombines TRBV6-1 with TRBJ1-1, with a weak D call TRBD1 (5 bases). CDR1 and CDR2 (germline): MNHNS, SASEGT. Deletions cut 3 bases from V and 1 base from J, with 6 bases between. The CDR3 is 13 residues long. The CDR3 sequence is CASSDRENTEAFF. For the CDR3, the DNA is TGTGCCAGCAGTGACAGGGAGAACACTGAAGCTTTCTTT.

The J gene is TRBJ1-4, the V gene TRBV13; 7 nucleotides align to TRBD1. From germline, CDR1 is PRHDT and CDR2 FYEKMQ (reference sequence). V lost 0 bases, J lost 5 bases, and 3 bases stayed unmatched. There are 15 residues in the CDR3. For the CDR3, the DNA is TGTGCCAGCAGCTTAGGTTCAGGGGGGAATGAAAAACTGTTTTTT. The encoded protein is CASSLGSGGNEKLFF.